This TCR beta chain was sequenced for a study of pediatric ulcerative colitis. The study, taken as a whole, reports: Ulcerative colitis patients shared more blood-rectal clones than controls. Rectal pinch biopsies may include blood-derived T cells.

A remark on this clone: Its cognate antigen is unknown.

Rectal tissue came from one to two pinch biopsies taken at colonoscopy. Germline CDR1 and CDR2: SGHNT and YENEEA. The CDR3 loop spans 14 amino acids. V lost 4 bases, J lost 3 bases, and 6 bases stayed unmatched. Profiling relied on immunoSEQ multiplex PCR, and the TCRdb table lists in-frame clones only, not all of them. The sample records about 24,000 clones, roughly 74% being singletons. The chain couples TRBV11-3 to TRBJ2-7; 7 nucleotides align to TRBD1. The receptor's source is a boy under 18 with severe ulcerative colitis. Sequenced input: gut tissue. In DNA form, the CDR3 reads TGTGCCAGCAGCTGGGAGACAGGGTACTACGAGCAGTACTTC. Amino acid sequence: CASSWETGYYEQYF.